This TCR beta chain was obtained from a study of CD8 T cells in Susac syndrome. Random hexamers were used to reverse transcribe 0.5 to 1 ug of RNA. Coverage of TCR beta CDR3 amplification by immunoSEQ multiplex PCR extended to 54 Vbeta and 13 Jbeta. TCRdb independently ran MiXCR on the immunoSEQ multiplex PCR reads; one entry per CDR3 protein. The data show around 140,000 distinct CDR3 sequences, with 94% seen just once and over 0.07% held by the top ten. While CD8+ and CD4+ T cells were isolated negatively, TEMRA cells were enriched by FACS. The length of the CDR3 is 15 residues. CDR1 LNHDA and CDR2 SQIVND come from the germline V gene (reference sequence). Trimming stripped 5 bases from V and 3 bases from J, with 13 bases between.

Sequencing input: CD4+ T cells from PBMCs. This clonotype was sampled from a human donor in good health. V and J are TRBV19 and TRBJ2-2; TRBD2 might be the D (7 bases). The CDR3 protein is CASSGGAGDTGELFF. The CDR3 DNA is TGTGCCAGTAGTGGGGGGGCAGGAGACACCGGGGAGCTGTTTTTT.